This is a list of T cell receptor beta chains from one sample in a study of regulatory T cells in long-lasting Graves disease. A single record per CDR3 protein comes from TCRdb applying MiXCR to the multiplex PCR reads. The sample gives some 250,000 distinct CDR3 sequences, 20% to 25% of which show up once; 14% is in the top ten. Material: peripheral blood mononuclear cells (PBMCs), obtained at new diagnosis, from a patient treated with antithyroid drugs. These receptors all stem from a female donor with Graves disease. CDR3s include the opening cysteine and the closing phenylalanine or tryptophan. The order of the fields is CDR3 protein, CDR3 DNA, D gene, J gene, V gene, clone size. A D gene is named only where the DNA matches it firmly. Clone size is not always given. Where it is, it says once, few, many or a class for expanded clones.

CDR3 protein: CASSLGHLSYEQFF; CDR3 DNA: TGTGCCAGCAGTTTAGGTCACCTTAGCTATGAGCAGTTCTTC; D gene: -; J gene: TRBJ2-1; V gene: TRBV12-3/TRBV12-4; clone size: many
CDR3 protein: CASSLQPGGDTEAFF; CDR3 DNA: TGTGCCAGCAGTTTACAGCCAGGGGGGGACACTGAAGCTTTCTTT; D gene: TRBD1; J gene: TRBJ1-1; V gene: TRBV6-2/TRBV6-3; clone size: -
CDR3 protein: CASSPGVANEKLFF; CDR3 DNA: TGTGCCAGCAGTCCAGGGGTGGCTAATGAAAAACTGTTTTTT; D gene: -; J gene: TRBJ1-4; V gene: TRBV6-2/TRBV6-3; clone size: few
CDR3 protein: CASNEQGERYNSPLHF; CDR3 DNA: TGTGCCAGCAACGAACAGGGAGAAAGATATAATTCACCCCTCCACTTT; D gene: -; J gene: TRBJ1-6; V gene: TRBV6-2/TRBV6-3; clone size: few
CDR3 protein: CATSRRTSSSVSTDTQYF; CDR3 DNA: TGTGCCACCAGCAGAAGGACTAGCAGTAGCGTTAGCACAGATACGCAGTATTTT; D gene: TRBD2; J gene: TRBJ2-3; V gene: TRBV15; clone size: many
CDR3 protein: CASSEIPSSYEQYF; CDR3 DNA: TGTGCCAGCAGCGAGATTCCGAGCTCCTACGAGCAGTACTTC; D gene: -; J gene: TRBJ2-7; V gene: TRBV7-9; clone size: many
CDR3 protein: CSVSWAGLGGEQFF; CDR3 DNA: TGCAGCGTTTCCTGGGCAGGGCTTGGCGGTGAGCAGTTCTTC; D gene: -; J gene: TRBJ2-1; V gene: TRBV29-1; clone size: many
CDR3 protein: CSASRGEQFF; CDR3 DNA: TGCAGTGCTAGTAGGGGGGAGCAGTTCTTC; D gene: -; J gene: TRBJ2-1; V gene: TRBV20-1; clone size: -
CDR3 protein: CASSLDPAGSSYEQYF; CDR3 DNA: TGTGCCAGCAGCTTAGACCCAGCGGGGAGCTCCTACGAGCAGTACTTC; D gene: TRBD2; J gene: TRBJ2-7; V gene: TRBV7-2; clone size: many
CDR3 protein: CASRRTAQYF; CDR3 DNA: TGTGCCAGCAGGCGGACAGCCCAGTACTTC; D gene: -; J gene: TRBJ2-5; V gene: TRBV6-2/TRBV6-3; clone size: many
CDR3 protein: CATQTSSYNEQFF; CDR3 DNA: TGTGCCACCCAGACTAGCTCCTACAATGAGCAGTTCTTC; D gene: -; J gene: TRBJ2-1; V gene: TRBV6-1; clone size: many
CDR3 protein: CSGGYPDTQYF; CDR3 DNA: TGCAGCGGAGGTTATCCAGATACGCAGTATTTT; D gene: -; J gene: TRBJ2-3; V gene: TRBV29-1; clone size: many
CDR3 protein: CASSFLFGTSGRSSYNEQFF; CDR3 DNA: TGTGCCAGCAGCTTCCTTTTCGGGACTAGCGGCAGGAGCTCCTACAATGAGCAGTTCTTC; D gene: TRBD2; J gene: TRBJ2-1; V gene: TRBV7-2; clone size: -
CDR3 protein: CASPTGNADTQYF; CDR3 DNA: TGTGCCAGCCCTACAGGGAACGCAGATACGCAGTATTTT; D gene: -; J gene: TRBJ2-3; V gene: TRBV12-3/TRBV12-4; clone size: -
CDR3 protein: CASSEGQDTQYF; CDR3 DNA: TGTGCCAGCAGTGAAGGACAAGATACGCAGTATTTT; D gene: -; J gene: TRBJ2-3; V gene: TRBV6-2/TRBV6-3; clone size: many
CDR3 protein: CASSLDSPRGNTIYF; CDR3 DNA: TGTGCCAGCAGTTTAGACAGCCCCCGTGGAAACACCATATATTTT; D gene: -; J gene: TRBJ1-3; V gene: TRBV12-3/TRBV12-4; clone size: -
CDR3 protein: CASSRDRGYYGYTF; CDR3 DNA: TGTGCCAGCAGCCGGGACAGGGGCTACTATGGCTACACCTTC; D gene: TRBD1; J gene: TRBJ1-2; V gene: TRBV3-1; clone size: few
CDR3 protein: CSAPRDSSDYNEQFF; CDR3 DNA: TGCAGTGCCCCACGGGACTCCTCCGACTACAATGAGCAGTTCTTC; D gene: -; J gene: TRBJ2-1; V gene: TRBV20-1; clone size: many
CDR3 protein: CASGGTSGVGDTQYF; CDR3 DNA: TGCGCCAGCGGTGGGACTAGCGGGGTTGGAGATACGCAGTATTTT; D gene: TRBD2; J gene: TRBJ2-3; V gene: TRBV5-1; clone size: many
CDR3 protein: CSARDSETQYF; CDR3 DNA: TGCAGTGCTAGAGATTCAGAGACCCAGTACTTC; D gene: -; J gene: TRBJ2-5; V gene: TRBV20-1; clone size: many
CDR3 protein: CASSLGRTVRTDTQYF; CDR3 DNA: TGTGCCAGCAGCTTGGGGAGGACAGTCCGCACAGATACGCAGTATTTT; D gene: -; J gene: TRBJ2-3; V gene: TRBV13; clone size: many
CDR3 protein: CASSPGQGGDTQYF; CDR3 DNA: TGTGCCAGTAGTCCGGGACAGGGAGGAGATACGCAGTATTTT; D gene: TRBD1; J gene: TRBJ2-3; V gene: TRBV19; clone size: many
CDR3 protein: CASSLHNEQFF; CDR3 DNA: TGTGCCAGCAGTCTTCACAATGAGCAGTTCTTC; D gene: -; J gene: TRBJ2-1; V gene: TRBV12-3/TRBV12-4; clone size: many